This T cell receptor (beta chain) is drawn from a study of blood T cell repertoires in COVID-19. Study in general: Collection of acute and convalescent COVID-19 samples took place in the United States, Italy and Spain. Nucleic acid was either cDNA or gDNA, and it came from T cells, B-cell-depleted T cells, or PBMCs.

Authors' methods: Nucleated cell number was recorded as an estimate derived from reference gene primer amplification. TCRdb's copy holds only in-frame clones and misses some; the assay was immunoSEQ multiplex PCR. V and J calls and clone size are copied from that table; D and trimming were computed from the DNA. Of 100,000 to 150,000 clones detected, more than 85% appear once; the ten largest clones hold around 2.1%. The J segment lost 10 bases and the V segment lost 5 bases, leaving 14 bases of the junction unmatched. This CDR3 is 15 amino acids long. In germline, CDR1 is KGHDR, CDR2 SFDVKD. The sequencing sample was made of peripheral blood. This chain joins TRBV24-1 and TRBJ1-1; 8 nucleotides line up with TRBD1. The clonotype comes from a man aged 45-65 years with COVID-19, enrolled during active disease. The CDR3 reads CATSVFEDRVITAFF. The CDR3 DNA reads TGTGCCACCAGTGTCTTTGAGGACAGGGTGATTACAGCTTTCTTT.